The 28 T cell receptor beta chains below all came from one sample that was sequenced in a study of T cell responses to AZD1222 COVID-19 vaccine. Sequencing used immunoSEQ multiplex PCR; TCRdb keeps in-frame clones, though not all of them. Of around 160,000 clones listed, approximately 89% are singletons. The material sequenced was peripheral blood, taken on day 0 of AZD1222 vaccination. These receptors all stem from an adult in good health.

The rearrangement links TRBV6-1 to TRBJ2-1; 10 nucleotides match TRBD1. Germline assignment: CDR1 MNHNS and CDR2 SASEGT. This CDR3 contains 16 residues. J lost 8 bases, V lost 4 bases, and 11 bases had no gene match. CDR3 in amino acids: CASSGSDRGNGYEQFF. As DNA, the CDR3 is TGTGCCAGCAGTGGGTCGGACAGGGGGAATGGCTATGAGCAGTTCTTC.

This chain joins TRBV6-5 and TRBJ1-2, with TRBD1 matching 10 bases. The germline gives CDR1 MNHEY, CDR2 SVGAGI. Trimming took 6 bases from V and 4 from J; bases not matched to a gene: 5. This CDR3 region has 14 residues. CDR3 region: CASRRQGAVYGYTF. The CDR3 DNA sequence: TGTGCCAGCAGGAGACAGGGGGCAGTCTATGGCTACACCTTC.

The CDR3 loop is CASSQGDTQYF. CDR3 DNA sequence: TGTGCCAGCAGCCAAGGGGATACGCAGTATTTT. The V gene is TRBV4-2, the J gene TRBJ2-3; D gene ambiguous. There are 11 residues in the CDR3. Germline V gene lookup returns CDR1 LGHNA and CDR2 YNFKEQ. V lost 1 base and J lost 6, with 2 bases in between.

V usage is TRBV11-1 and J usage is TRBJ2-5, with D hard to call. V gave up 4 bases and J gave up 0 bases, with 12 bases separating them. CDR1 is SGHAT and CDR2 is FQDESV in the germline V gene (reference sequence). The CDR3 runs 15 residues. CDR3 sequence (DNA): TGTGCCAGCAGCTATCCCCGGGCCAACCAAGAGACCCAGTACTTC. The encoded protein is CASSYPRANQETQYF.

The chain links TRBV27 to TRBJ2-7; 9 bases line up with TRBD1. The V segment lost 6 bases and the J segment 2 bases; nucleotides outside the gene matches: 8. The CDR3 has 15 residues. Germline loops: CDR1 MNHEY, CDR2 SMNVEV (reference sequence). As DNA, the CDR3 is TGTGCCAGCAGCCAAATCCGGGACAGGGCCTACGAGCAGTACTTC. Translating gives CASSQIRDRAYEQYF.

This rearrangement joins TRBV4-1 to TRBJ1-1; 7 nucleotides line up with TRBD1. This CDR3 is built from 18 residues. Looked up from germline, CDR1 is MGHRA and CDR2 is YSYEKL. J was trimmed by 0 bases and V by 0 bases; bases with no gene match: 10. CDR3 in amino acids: CASSQESSGGIVNTEAFF. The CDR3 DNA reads TGCGCCAGCAGCCAAGAGTCATCAGGGGGAATAGTGAACACTGAAGCTTTCTTT.

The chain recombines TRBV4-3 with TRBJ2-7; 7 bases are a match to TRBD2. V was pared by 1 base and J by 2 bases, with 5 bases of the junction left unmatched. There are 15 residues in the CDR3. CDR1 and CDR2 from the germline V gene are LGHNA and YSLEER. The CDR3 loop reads CASSQGVAGAYEQYF. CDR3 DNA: TGCGCCAGCAGCCAAGGGGTAGCGGGCGCCTACGAGCAGTACTTC.

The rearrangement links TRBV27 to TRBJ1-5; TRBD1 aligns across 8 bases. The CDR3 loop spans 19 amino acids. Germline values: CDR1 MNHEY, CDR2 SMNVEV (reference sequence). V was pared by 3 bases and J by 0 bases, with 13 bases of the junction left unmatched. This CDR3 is CASSFYGQGRPDSNQPQHF. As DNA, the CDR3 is TGTGCCAGCAGTTTCTACGGACAGGGTAGGCCCGATAGCAATCAGCCCCAGCATTTT.

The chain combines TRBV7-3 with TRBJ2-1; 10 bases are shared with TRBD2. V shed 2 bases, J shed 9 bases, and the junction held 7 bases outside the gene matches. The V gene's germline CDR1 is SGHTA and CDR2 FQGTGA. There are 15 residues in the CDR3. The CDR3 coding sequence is TGTGCCAGCAGCTTAGGGCTAGCGGGAGAGGTTGAGCAGTTCTTC. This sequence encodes CASSLGLAGEVEQFF.

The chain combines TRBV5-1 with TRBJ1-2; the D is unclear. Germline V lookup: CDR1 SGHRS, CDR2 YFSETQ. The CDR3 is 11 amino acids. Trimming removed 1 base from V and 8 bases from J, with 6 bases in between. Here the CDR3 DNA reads TGCGCCAGCAGCTTGTACGACGGCTACACCTTC. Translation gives CASSLYDGYTF.

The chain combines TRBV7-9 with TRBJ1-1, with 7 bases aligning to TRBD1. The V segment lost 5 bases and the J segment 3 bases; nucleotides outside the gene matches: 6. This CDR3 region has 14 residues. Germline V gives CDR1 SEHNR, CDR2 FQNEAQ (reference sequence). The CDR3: CASSPTQGDTEAFF. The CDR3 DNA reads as TGTGCCAGCAGCCCCACCCAGGGGGACACTGAAGCTTTCTTT. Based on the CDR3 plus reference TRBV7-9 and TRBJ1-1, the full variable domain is DTGVSQNPRHKITKRGQNVTFRCDPISEHNRLYWYRQTLGQGPEFLTYFQNEAQLEKSRLLSDRFSAERPKGSFSTLEIQRTEQGDSAMYLCASSPTQGDTEAFFGQGTRLTVV.

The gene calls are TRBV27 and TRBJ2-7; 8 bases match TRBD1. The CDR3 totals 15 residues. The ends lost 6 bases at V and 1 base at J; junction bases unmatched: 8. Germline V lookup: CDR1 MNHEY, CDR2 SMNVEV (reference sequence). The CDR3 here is CASSPSGTGSYEQYF. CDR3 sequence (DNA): TGTGCCAGCAGCCCCTCCGGGACAGGATCCTACGAGCAGTACTTC.

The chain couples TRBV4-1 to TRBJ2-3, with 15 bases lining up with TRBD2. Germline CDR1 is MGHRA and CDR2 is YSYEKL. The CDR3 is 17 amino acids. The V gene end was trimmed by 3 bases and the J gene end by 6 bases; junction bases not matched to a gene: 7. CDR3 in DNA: TGCGCCAGCAGCCACCCTTCCGGGACTAGCGGGAGGGATACGCAGTATTTT. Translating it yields CASSHPSGTSGRDTQYF.

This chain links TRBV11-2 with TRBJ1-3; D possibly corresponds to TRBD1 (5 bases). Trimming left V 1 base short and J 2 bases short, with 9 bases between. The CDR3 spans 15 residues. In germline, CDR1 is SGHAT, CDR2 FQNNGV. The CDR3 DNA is TGTGCCAGCAGCTTAGGACAGACCGCTGGAAACACCATATATTTT. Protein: CASSLGQTAGNTIYF.

DNA of the CDR3: TGTGCCAGCAGCTCCCTTCCCGGGACAGCGAACACTGAAGCTTTCTTT. This encodes CASSSLPGTANTEAFF. The gene calls are TRBV7-9 and TRBJ1-1; TRBD1 matches at 7 bases. V shed 4 bases and J 1 base; nucleotides not matched to a gene: 9. The CDR3 is made up of 16 amino acids. Germline lookup yields CDR1 SEHNR and CDR2 FQNEAQ (reference sequence). The whole variable domain, remainder taken from reference TRBV7-9 and TRBJ1-1, is DTGVSQNPRHKITKRGQNVTFRCDPISEHNRLYWYRQTLGQGPEFLTYFQNEAQLEKSRLLSDRFSAERPKGSFSTLEIQRTEQGDSAMYLCASSSLPGTANTEAFFGQGTRLTVV.

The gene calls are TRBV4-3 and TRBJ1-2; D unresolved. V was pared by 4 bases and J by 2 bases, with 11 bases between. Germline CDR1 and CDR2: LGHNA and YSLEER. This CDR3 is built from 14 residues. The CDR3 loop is CASSRTTTNYGYTF. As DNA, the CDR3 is TGCGCCAGCAGCCGCACCACGACGAACTATGGCTACACCTTC.

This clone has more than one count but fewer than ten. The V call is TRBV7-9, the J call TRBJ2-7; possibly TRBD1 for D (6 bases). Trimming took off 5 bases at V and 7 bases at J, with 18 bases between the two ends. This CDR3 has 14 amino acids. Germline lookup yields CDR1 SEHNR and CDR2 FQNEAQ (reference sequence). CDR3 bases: TGTGCCAGCAGCAGTCGGACAGCGAGGGGTGAGCAGTACTTC. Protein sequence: CASSSRTARGEQYF.

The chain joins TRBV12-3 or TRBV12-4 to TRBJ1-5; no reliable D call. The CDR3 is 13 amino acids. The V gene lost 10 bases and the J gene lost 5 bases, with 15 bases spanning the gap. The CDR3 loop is CATGVGLDQPQHF. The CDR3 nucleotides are TGTGCCACCGGGGTAGGACTCGATCAGCCCCAGCATTTT.

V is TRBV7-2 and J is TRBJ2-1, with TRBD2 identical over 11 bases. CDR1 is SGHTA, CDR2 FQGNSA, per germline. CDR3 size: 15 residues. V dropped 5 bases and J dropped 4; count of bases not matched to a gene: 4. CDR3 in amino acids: CASSLLAGDYNEQFF. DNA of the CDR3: TGTGCCAGCAGCCTACTAGCGGGGGATTACAATGAGCAGTTCTTC.

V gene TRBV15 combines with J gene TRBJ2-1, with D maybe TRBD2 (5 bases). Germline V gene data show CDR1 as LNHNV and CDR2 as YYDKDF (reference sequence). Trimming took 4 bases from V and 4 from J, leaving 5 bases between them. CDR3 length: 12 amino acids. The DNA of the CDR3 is TGTGCCACCAGCACGGGATACAATGAGCAGTTCTTC. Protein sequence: CATSTGYNEQFF.

The CDR3 sequence: CASSLEGTHYEQYF. CDR3 sequence (DNA): TGTGCCAGCAGCTTAGAGGGGACACACTACGAGCAGTACTTC. The gene calls are TRBV7-9 and TRBJ2-7, with D perhaps TRBD1 (6 bases). Germline assignment: CDR1 SEHNR and CDR2 FQNEAQ (reference sequence). This CDR3 comprises 14 residues. Trimming cost V 1 base and J 3 bases, with 10 bases left between them.

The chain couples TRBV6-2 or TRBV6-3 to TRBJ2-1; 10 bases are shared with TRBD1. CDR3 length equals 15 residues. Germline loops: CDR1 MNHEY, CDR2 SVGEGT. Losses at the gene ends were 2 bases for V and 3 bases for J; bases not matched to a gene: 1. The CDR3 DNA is TGTGCCAGCAGTTACCGGACAGGGGGCTACAATGAGCAGTTCTTC. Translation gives CASSYRTGGYNEQFF.

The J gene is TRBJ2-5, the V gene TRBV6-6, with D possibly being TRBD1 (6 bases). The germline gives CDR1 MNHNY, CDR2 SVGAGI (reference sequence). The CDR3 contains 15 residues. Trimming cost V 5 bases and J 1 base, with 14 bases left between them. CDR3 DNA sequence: TGTGCCAGCAGTCCCCCTGGACAGACCCAAGAGACCCAGTACTTC. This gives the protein CASSPPGQTQETQYF.

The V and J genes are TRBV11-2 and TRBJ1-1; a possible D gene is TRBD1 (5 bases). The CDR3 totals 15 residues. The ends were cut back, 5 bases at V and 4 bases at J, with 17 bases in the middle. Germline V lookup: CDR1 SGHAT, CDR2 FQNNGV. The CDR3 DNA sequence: TGTGCCAGCAGCCCGGGACTCACTCAAGGCACTGAAGCTTTCTTT. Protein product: CASSPGLTQGTEAFF.

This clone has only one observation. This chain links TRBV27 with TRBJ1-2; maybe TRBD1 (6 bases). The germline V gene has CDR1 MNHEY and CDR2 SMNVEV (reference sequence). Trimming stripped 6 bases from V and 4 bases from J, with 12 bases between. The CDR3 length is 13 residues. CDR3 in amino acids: CASRPTGTYGYTF. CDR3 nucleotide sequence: TGTGCCAGCAGACCTACAGGGACCTATGGCTACACCTTC.

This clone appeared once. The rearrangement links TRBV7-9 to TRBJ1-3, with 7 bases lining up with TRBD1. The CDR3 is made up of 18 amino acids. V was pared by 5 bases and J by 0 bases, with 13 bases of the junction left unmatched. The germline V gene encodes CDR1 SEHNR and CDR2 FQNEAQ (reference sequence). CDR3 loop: CASSAGQLLSVSGNTIYF. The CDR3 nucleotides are TGTGCCAGCAGCGCGGGACAGCTTCTCTCCGTCTCTGGAAACACCATATATTTT.

CDR3 in DNA: TGTGCCAGCAGCTTGCTAGCGGGGGCAGGGGGGGAGACCCAGTACTTC. Encoded protein: CASSLLAGAGGETQYF. V usage is TRBV5-6 and J usage is TRBJ2-5; 10 nucleotides align to TRBD2. This CDR3 region has 16 residues. The junction had 8 bases not matched to a gene; V was cut back by 1 base and J by 5 bases. From germline, CDR1 is SGHDT and CDR2 YYEEEE.

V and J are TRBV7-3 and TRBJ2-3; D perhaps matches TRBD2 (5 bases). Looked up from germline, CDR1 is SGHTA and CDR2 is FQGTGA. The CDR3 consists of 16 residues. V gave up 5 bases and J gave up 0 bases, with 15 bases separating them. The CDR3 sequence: CASSPQSGPSTDTQYF. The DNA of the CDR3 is TGTGCCAGCAGCCCCCAAAGCGGTCCCAGCACAGATACGCAGTATTTT.